This TCR beta chain was recorded in a study of blood T cell repertoires in COVID-19. The wider study: From the United States, Italy and Spain came samples of acute and convalescent COVID-19. The analysed material was cDNA or gDNA that came from T cells, B-cell-depleted T cells, or PBMCs.

Sequenced by immunoSEQ multiplex PCR; TCRdb stores in-frame clones only, minus some. The top ten hold under 1.1% of the sample, which has more than 300,000 clones, roughly 90% seen once. The CDR3 runs 14 residues. CDR1 and CDR2 (germline): SGDLS, YYNGEE. V lost 1 base to trimming and J lost 0 bases, with 8 bases between them. This chain links TRBV9 with TRBJ2-7; D unresolved. Input material: peripheral blood. This TCR was sampled from a woman between 40 and 50 years old with COVID-19, enrolled during active disease. CDR3 nucleotide sequence: TGTGCCAGCAGCGTAACCGGTTCCTCCTACGAGCAGTACTTC. As protein: CASSVTGSSYEQYF. Complete variable domain (other parts from reference TRBV9 and TRBJ2-7): DSGVTQTPKHLITATGQRVTLRCSPRSGDLSVYWYQQSLDQGLQFLIQYYNGEERAKGNILERFSAQQFPDLHSELNLSSLELGDSALYFCASSVTGSSYEQYFGPGTRLTVT.